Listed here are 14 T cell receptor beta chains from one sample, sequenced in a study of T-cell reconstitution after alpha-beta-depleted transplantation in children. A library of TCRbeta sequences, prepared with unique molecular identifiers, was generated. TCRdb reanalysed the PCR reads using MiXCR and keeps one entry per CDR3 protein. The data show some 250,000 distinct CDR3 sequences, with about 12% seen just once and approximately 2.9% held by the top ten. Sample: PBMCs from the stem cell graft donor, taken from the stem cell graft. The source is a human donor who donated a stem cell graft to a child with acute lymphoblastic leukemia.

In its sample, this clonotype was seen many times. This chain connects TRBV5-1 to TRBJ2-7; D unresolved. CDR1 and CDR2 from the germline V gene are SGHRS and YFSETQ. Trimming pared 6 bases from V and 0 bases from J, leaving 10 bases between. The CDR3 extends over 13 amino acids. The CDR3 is CASKQMPSYEQYF. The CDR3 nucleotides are TGCGCCAGCAAACAGATGCCCTCCTACGAGCAGTACTTC.

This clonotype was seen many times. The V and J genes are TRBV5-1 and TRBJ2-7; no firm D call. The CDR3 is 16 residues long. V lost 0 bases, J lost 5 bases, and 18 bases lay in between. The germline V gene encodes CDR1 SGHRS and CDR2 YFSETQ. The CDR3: CASSLGTPPTTHEQYF. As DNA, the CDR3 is TGCGCCAGCAGCTTGGGTACACCTCCAACCACCCACGAGCAGTACTTC.

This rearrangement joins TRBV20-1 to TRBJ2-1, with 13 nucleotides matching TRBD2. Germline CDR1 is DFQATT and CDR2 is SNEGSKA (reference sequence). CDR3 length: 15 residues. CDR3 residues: CSANSRTSGGNEQFF. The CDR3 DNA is TGCAGCGCCAACTCCAGGACTAGCGGGGGCAATGAGCAGTTCTTC.

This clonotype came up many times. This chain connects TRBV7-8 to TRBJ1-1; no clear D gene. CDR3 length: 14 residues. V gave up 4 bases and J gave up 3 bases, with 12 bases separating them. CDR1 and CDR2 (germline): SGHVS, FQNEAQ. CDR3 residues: CASSSDGRDTEAFF. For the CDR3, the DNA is TGTGCCAGCAGCTCGGACGGGCGAGACACTGAAGCTTTCTTT.

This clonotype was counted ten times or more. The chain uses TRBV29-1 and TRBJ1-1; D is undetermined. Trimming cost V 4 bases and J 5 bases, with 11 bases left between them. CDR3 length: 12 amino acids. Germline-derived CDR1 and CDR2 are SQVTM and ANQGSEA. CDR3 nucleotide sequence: TGCAGCGTTGCAGGCGGGGAGACTGAAGCTTTCTTT. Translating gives CSVAGGETEAFF.

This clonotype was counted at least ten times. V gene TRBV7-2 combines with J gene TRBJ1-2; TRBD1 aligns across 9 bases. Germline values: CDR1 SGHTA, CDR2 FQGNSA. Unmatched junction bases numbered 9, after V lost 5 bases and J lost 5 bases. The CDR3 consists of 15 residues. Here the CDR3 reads CASSPRRDRDYGYTF. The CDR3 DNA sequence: TGTGCCAGCAGCCCGAGGAGGGACAGGGATTATGGCTACACCTTC.

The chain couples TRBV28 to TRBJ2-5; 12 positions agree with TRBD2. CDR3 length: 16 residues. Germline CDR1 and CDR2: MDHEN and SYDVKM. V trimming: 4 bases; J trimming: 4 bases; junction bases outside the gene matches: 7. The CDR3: CASSSRLAGALETQYF. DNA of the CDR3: TGTGCCAGCAGTTCAAGACTAGCGGGGGCATTAGAGACCCAGTACTTC.

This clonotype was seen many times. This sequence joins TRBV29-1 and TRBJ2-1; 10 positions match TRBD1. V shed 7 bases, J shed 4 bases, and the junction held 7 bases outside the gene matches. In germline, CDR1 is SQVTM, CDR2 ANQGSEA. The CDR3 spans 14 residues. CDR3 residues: CSGDRGSGYNEQFF. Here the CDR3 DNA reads TGCAGCGGGGACAGGGGTTCTGGATACAATGAGCAGTTCTTC.

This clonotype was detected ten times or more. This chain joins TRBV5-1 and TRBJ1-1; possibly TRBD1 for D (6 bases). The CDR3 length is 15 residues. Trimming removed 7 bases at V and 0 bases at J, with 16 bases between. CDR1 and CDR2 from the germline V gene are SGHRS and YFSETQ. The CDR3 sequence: CASAEGGPLNTEAFF. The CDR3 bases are TGCGCCAGCGCCGAGGGGGGGCCCCTGAACACTGAAGCTTTCTTT.

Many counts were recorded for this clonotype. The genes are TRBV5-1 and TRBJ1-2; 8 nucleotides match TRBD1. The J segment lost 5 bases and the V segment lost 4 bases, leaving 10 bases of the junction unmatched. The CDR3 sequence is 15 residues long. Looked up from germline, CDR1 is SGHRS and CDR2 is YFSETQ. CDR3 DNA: TGCGCCAGCAGCACCCGACAGGGGCGCCTATATGGCTACACCTTC. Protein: CASSTRQGRLYGYTF.

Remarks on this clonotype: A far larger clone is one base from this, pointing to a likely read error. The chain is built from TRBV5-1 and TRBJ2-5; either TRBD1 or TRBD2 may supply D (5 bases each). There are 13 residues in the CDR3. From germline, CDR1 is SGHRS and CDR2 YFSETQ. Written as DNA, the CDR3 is TGCGCCAGCAGCCCGGGGCCACAAGAGACCAAGTACTTC. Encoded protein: CASSPGPQETKYF.

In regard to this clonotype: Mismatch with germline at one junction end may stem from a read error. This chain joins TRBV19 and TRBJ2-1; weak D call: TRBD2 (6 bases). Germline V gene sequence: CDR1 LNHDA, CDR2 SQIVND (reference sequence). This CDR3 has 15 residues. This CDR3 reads CASTIGTFTYNEHFF. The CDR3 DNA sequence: TGTGCCAGTACAATTGGGACTTTTACCTACAATGAGCACTTCTTC.

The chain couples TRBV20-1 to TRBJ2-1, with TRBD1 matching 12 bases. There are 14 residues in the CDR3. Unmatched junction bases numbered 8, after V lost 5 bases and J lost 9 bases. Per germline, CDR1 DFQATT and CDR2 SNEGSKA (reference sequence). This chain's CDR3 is CSAPTGTGGFEQFF. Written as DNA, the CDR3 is TGCAGTGCTCCTACCGGGACAGGGGGCTTTGAGCAGTTCTTC.

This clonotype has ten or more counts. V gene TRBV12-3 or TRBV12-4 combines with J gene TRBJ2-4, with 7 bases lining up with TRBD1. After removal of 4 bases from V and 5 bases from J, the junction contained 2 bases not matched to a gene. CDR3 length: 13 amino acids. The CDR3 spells CASSSGQQNIQYF. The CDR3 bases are TGTGCCAGCAGTTCGGGACAGCAAAACATTCAGTACTTC.